This T cell receptor beta chain was retrieved from a study of control samples from healthy donors and cancer patients. Profiled with immunoSEQ multiplex PCR; TCRdb holds only in-frame clones, not every one. Found here are about 120,000 clones, 88% of them singletons; the top ten hold roughly 3.2%. Deletions cut 0 bases from V and 7 bases from J, with 9 bases between. In germline, CDR1 is MGHRA, CDR2 YSYEKL. This CDR3 comprises 13 residues. Sample: blood. The origin of this receptor is a man in his forties in good health. The V gene is TRBV4-1, the J gene TRBJ1-2; D not certain. CDR3 nucleotide sequence: TGCGCCAGCAGCCAAGAAGTACGGTCTGGCTACACCTTC. This encodes CASSQEVRSGYTF.